These 11 T cell receptor beta chains share one sample of origin, sequenced in a study of regulatory T cells in long-lasting Graves disease. To make TCR beta libraries, researchers used iRepertoire HTBI primers and Arm-PCR of CDR3 regions. MiXCR, run by TCRdb on the multiplex PCR reads, gives a single entry per CDR3 protein. The sample shows around 480,000 distinct CDR3 sequences, around 15% of them seen only once. Time point described: newly diagnosed GD, antithyroid drugs for less than 3 months. Preparation of the TCR library used RNA extracted from PBMCs. This sample was shared with a second study, whose subject was T cells in Graves' hyperthyroidism and ophthalmopathy.

Source: peripheral blood mononuclear cells (PBMCs), taken at new diagnosis, from a patient treated with antithyroid drugs. These receptors came from a woman aged 35-65 years with Graves disease.

This clonotype was detected many times. The chain's CDR3 is CATSRDRGNYGYTF. The CDR3 DNA reads TGTGCCACCAGCAGAGATCGGGGGAACTATGGCTACACCTTC. The chain is built from TRBV15 and TRBJ1-2, with a possible D match to TRBD1 (5 bases). Between the trimmed V and J ends, which lost 0 bases and 2 bases, there was a span of 7 bases. This CDR3 contains 14 residues. Germline loops: CDR1 LNHNV, CDR2 YYDKDF (reference sequence). Filled out from reference TRBV15 and TRBJ1-2, the complete variable domain reads DAMVIQNPRYQVTQFGKPVTLSCSQTLNHNVMYWYQQKSSQAPKLLFHYYDKDFNNEADTPDNFQSRRPNTSFCFLDIRSPGLGDTAMYLCATSRDRGNYGYTFGSGTRLTVV.

This clonotype has only a few counts. V usage is TRBV19 and J usage is TRBJ2-1; either TRBD1 or TRBD2 may fit D (5 bases each). V was trimmed by 3 bases and J by 6 bases, leaving 15 bases between them. Germline V gene data show CDR1 as LNHDA and CDR2 as SQIVND (reference sequence). The CDR3 sequence is 15 residues long. The DNA for the CDR3 is TGTGCCAGTAGTATGCCCAGGGACCTATCCAATGAGCAGTTCTTC. This codes for CASSMPRDLSNEQFF. Filled out from reference TRBV19 and TRBJ2-1, the complete variable domain reads DGGITQSPKYLFRKEGQNVTLSCEQNLNHDAMYWYRQDPGQGLRLIYYSQIVNDFQKGDIAEGYSVSREKKESFPLTVTSAQKNPTAFYLCASSMPRDLSNEQFFGPGTRLTVL.

The rearrangement joins TRBV5-1 to TRBJ2-5; D uncertain. CDR1 and CDR2 from the germline V gene are SGHRS and YFSETQ. There are 15 residues in the CDR3. The V end was cut by 0 bases, the J end by 6 bases, with 15 bases between. CDR3 sequence (DNA): TGCGCCAGCAGCTTGGATGGGCGTACGGCAAAGACCCAGTACTTC. This sequence encodes CASSLDGRTAKTQYF. Based on the CDR3 plus reference TRBV5-1 and TRBJ2-5, the full variable domain is KAGVTQTPRYLIKTRGQQVTLSCSPISGHRSVSWYQQTPGQGLQFLFEYFSETQRNKGNFPGRFSGRQFSNSRSEMNVSTLELGDSALYLCASSLDGRTAKTQYFGPGTRLLVL.

This clonotype was counted many times. J is TRBJ2-3 and V is TRBV11-2; D remains ambiguous. The CDR3 has 15 residues. Germline-derived CDR1 and CDR2 are SGHAT and FQNNGV. Deletions cut 2 bases from V and 3 bases from J, with 12 bases between. In nucleotides, the CDR3 is TGTGCCAGCAGCTTATACAGTAGGAGTACAGATACGCAGTATTTT. This sequence encodes CASSLYSRSTDTQYF.

In its sample, this clonotype was seen a few times. The chain links TRBV3-1 to TRBJ2-7; no reliable D call. V was clipped by 4 bases and J by 7 bases, with 11 bases between them. The CDR3 consists of 12 residues. Per germline, CDR1 LGHDT and CDR2 YNNKEL (reference sequence). CDR3 region: CASSRTQEEQYF. DNA of the CDR3: TGTGCCAGCAGCCGGACCCAGGAGGAGCAGTACTTC.

As to this clonotype: This may come from a read error, since a much larger clone is one base off. The chain combines TRBV4-2 with TRBJ1-2; a weak D match, TRBD1 (5 bases). Germline CDR1 and CDR2: LGHNA and YNFKEQ. Deletions cut 0 bases from V and 10 bases from J, with 15 bases between. The CDR3 contains 14 residues. CDR3 in amino acids: CASSQDLRGDDYTF. CDR3 DNA sequence: TGTGCCAGCAGCCAAGATCTAAGGGGCGATGACTACACCTTC.

This clonotype was found many times. This rearrangement joins TRBV18 to TRBJ1-1, with D perhaps matching TRBD1 (5 bases). Per the germline V gene, CDR1 is KGHSH and CDR2 is LQKENI. V lost 2 bases, J lost 4 bases, and 11 bases lay in between. This CDR3 is 14 amino acids long. The CDR3 protein is CASSPSGSGTEAFF. The CDR3 region has the DNA TGTGCCAGCTCACCATCAGGGAGTGGCACTGAAGCTTTCTTT.

This chain links TRBV24-1 with TRBJ2-2; perhaps TRBD1 as D (6 bases). Per the germline V gene, CDR1 is KGHDR and CDR2 is SFDVKD. Trimming pared 5 bases from V and 2 bases from J, leaving 11 bases between. CDR3 length: 15 amino acids. CDR3 DNA: TGTGCCACCAGTGTTGGACAGCGAAACACCGGGGAGCTGTTTTTT. This sequence encodes CATSVGQRNTGELFF.

This clonotype was observed once. The chain uses TRBV5-1 and TRBJ1-2; possible D gene TRBD1, 6 bases. Germline V gives CDR1 SGHRS, CDR2 YFSETQ. This CDR3 has 15 residues. The V end lost 0 bases, the J end lost 5 bases, and 14 bases lay between the germline ends. CDR3 residues: CASSLGATGLYGYTF. CDR3 DNA: TGCGCCAGCAGCTTGGGGGCGACAGGTTTATATGGCTACACCTTC.

In nucleotides, the CDR3 is TGTGCCAGCAGTGACGGGCATCTCAGTGGGCAGTACTTC. It is translated as CASSDGHLSGQYF. The gene calls are TRBV6-1 and TRBJ2-7; D remains unclear. Trimming took off 3 bases at V and 9 bases at J, with 15 bases between the two ends. This CDR3 has 13 residues. CDR1 and CDR2 (germline): MNHNS, SASEGT.

The chain joins TRBV20-1 to TRBJ1-5, with unresolved D. This CDR3 spans 12 amino acids. Germline V gene lookup returns CDR1 DFQATT and CDR2 SNEGSKA (reference sequence). V lost 5 bases and J 7 bases, leaving 12 bases between the germline ends. CDR3 protein: CSAQSLGQPQHF. The CDR3 region has the DNA TGCAGTGCTCAGTCCCTGGGACAGCCCCAGCATTTT.